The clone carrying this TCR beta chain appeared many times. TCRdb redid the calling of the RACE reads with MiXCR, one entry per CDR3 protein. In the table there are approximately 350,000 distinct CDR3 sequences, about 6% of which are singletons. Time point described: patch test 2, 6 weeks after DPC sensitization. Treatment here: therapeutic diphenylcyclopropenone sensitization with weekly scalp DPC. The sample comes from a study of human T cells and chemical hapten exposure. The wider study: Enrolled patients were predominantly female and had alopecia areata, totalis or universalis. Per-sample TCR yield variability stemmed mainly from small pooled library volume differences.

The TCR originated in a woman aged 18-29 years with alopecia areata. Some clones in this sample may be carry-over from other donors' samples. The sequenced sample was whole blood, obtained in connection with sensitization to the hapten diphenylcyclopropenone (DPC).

The CDR3 sequence: CASSLSSTGNTEAFF. CDR3 bases: TGTGCCAGCAGTTTGAGTAGTACGGGGAACACTGAAGCTTTCTTT. The rearrangement uses TRBV28 and TRBJ1-1; D call uncertain. Looked up from germline, CDR1 is MDHEN and CDR2 is SYDVKM. Between the trimmed V and J ends, which lost 3 bases and 1 base, there was a span of 12 bases. The CDR3 totals 15 residues.